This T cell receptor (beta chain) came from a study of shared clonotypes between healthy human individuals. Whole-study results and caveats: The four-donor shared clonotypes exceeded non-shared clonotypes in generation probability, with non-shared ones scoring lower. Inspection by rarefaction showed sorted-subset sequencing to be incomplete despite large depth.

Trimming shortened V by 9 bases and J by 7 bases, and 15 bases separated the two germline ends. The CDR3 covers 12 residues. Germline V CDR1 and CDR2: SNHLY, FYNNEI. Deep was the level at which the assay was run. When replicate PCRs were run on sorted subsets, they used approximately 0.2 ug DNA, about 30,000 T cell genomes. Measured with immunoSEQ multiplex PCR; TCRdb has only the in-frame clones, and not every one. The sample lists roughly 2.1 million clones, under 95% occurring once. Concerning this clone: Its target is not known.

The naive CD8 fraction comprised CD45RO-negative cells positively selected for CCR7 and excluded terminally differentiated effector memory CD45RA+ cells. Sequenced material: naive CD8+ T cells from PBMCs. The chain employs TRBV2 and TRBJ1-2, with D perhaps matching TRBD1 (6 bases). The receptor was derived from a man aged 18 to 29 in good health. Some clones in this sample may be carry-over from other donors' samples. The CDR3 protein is CASHRELVGYTF. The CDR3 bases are TGTGCCAGTCACAGGGAGCTGGTTGGCTACACCTTC.